Sequencing of this TCR beta chain was carried out in a study of blood T cells in healthy people across ages. Primers used in a second PCR of about 7 to 12 cycles were a sample-barcoded 5' primer and a J-beta primer mix. Each CDR3 protein gets one entry after TCRdb re-called the 5' RACE reads with MiXCR. The repertoire includes 760,000 or so distinct CDR3 sequences, roughly 25% of them detected once, and around 9.2% sits in the top ten. Per the germline V gene, CDR1 is SGHAT and CDR2 is FQNNGV. The length of the CDR3 is 12 residues. Trimming pared 1 base from V and 9 bases from J, leaving 7 bases between. Separately, the same data were catalogued under a study of T cells of mothers and their children. From that study: Thymic selection molds TCR recombination output in a comparable way in related and unrelated pairs.

The receptor was derived from a boy between 10 and 17 years old in good health. The specimen sequenced was blood. The rearrangement joins TRBV11-2 to TRBJ2-1; D is uncertain. The CDR3 bases are TGTGCCAGCAGCTTAGTCCTCACTGAGCAGTTCTTC. Its translation is CASSLVLTEQFF. The full variable domain, completed using reference TRBV11-2 and TRBJ2-1, is EAGVAQSPRYKIIEKRQSVAFWCNPISGHATLYWYQQILGQGPKLLIQFQNNGVVDDSQLPKDRFSAERLKGVDSTLKIQPAKLEDSAVYLCASSLVLTEQFFGPGTRLTVL.